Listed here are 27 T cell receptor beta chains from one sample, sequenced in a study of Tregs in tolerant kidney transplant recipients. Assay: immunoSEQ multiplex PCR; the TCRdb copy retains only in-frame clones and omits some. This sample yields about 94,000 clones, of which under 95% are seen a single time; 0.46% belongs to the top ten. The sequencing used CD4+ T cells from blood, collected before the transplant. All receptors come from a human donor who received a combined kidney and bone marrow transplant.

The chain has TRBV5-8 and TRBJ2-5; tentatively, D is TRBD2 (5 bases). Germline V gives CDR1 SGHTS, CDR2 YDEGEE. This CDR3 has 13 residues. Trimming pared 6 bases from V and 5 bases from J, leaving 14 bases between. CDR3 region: CASNGVVRETQYF. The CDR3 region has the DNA TGTGCCAGCAACGGGGTCGTACGGGAGACCCAGTACTTC.

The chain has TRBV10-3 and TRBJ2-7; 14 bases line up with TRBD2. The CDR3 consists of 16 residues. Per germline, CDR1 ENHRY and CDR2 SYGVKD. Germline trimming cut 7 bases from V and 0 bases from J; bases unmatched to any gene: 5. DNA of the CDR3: TGTGCCATCACCATGACTAGCGGGAGGGCCTCCTACGAGCAGTACTTC. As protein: CAITMTSGRASYEQYF.

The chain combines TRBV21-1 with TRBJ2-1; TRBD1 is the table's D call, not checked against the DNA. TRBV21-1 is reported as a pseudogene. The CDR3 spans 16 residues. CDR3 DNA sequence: TGTGCCAGCAGCCCAGGTAGGGGGAGCTCCTACAATGAGCAGTTCTTC. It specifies CASSPGRGSSYNEQFF.

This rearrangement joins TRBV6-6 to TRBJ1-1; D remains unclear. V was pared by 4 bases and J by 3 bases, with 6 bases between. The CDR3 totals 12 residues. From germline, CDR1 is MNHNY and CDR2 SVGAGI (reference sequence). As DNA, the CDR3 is TGTGCCAGCAGTTCTGGCTACACTGAAGCTTTCTTT. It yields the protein CASSSGYTEAFF.

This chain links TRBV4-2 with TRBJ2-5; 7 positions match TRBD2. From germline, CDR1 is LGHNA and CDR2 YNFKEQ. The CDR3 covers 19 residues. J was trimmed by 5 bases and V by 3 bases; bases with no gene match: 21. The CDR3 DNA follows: TGTGCCAGCAGCCAGTCCCCCTGGGGAGGGAGGGCGACCGGGGAGACCCAGTACTTC. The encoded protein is CASSQSPWGGRATGETQYF.

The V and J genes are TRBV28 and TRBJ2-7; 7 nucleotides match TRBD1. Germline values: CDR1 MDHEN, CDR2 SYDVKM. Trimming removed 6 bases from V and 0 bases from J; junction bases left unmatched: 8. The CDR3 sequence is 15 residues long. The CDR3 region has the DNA TGTGCCAGCAGACCTGGACAGGCCGGCTCCTACGAGCAGTACTTC. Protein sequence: CASRPGQAGSYEQYF.

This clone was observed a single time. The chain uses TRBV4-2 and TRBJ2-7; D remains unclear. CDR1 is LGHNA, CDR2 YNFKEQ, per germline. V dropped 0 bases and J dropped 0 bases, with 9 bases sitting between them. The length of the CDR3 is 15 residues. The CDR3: CASSQDLAFSYEQYF. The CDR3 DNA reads TGTGCCAGCAGCCAAGATCTGGCCTTCTCCTACGAGCAGTACTTC.

This chain's CDR3 is CATTKTWTGGDEQYF. DNA for the CDR3: TGTGCCACCACAAAGACTTGGACAGGGGGGGACGAGCAGTACTTC. V gene TRBV6-1 combines with J gene TRBJ2-7, with 10 nucleotides matching TRBD1. CDR3 length: 15 residues. Germline V gene lookup returns CDR1 MNHNS and CDR2 SASEGT. J was trimmed by 5 bases and V by 10 bases; bases with no gene match: 14.

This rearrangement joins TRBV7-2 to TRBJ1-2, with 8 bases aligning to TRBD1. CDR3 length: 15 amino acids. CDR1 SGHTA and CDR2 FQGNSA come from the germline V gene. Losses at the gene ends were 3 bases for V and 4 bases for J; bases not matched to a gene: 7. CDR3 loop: CASSLTGVFSYGYTF. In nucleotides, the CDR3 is TGTGCCAGCAGCTTGACAGGGGTGTTTTCCTATGGCTACACCTTC.

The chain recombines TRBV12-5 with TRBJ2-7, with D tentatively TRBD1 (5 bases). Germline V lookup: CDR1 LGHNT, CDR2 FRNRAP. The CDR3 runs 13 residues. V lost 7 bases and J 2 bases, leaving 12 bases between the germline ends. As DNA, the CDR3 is TGTGCTAGTGCCCAGGGATTAACCTACGAGCAGTACTTC. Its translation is CASAQGLTYEQYF. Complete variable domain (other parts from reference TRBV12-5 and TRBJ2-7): DARVTQTPRHKVTEMGQEVTMRCQPILGHNTVFWYRQTMMQGLELLAYFRNRAPLDDSGMPKDRFSAEMPDATLATLKIQPSEPRDSAVYFCASAQGLTYEQYFGPGTRLTVT.

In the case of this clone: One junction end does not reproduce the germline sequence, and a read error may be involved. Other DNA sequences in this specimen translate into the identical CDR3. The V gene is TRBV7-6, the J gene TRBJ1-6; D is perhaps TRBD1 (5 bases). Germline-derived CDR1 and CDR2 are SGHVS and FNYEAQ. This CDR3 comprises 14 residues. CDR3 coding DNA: TGTGCCAGCAGCGGGGGACTGGTAAATTCCCCCCTCCACTTT. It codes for CASSGGLVNSPLHF. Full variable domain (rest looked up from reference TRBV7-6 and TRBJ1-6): GAGVSQSPRYKVTKRGQDVALRCDPISGHVSLYWYRQALGQGPEFLTYFNYEAQQDKSGLPNDRFSAERPEGSISTLTIQRTEQRDSAMYRCASSGGLVNSPLHFGNGTRLTVT.

CDR3 residues: CASSLVQRNTDTQYF. The CDR3 DNA is TGCGCCAGCAGCTTGGTTCAGCGGAACACAGATACGCAGTATTTT. The chain combines TRBV5-1 with TRBJ2-3; a possible D gene is TRBD2 (5 bases). Per germline, CDR1 SGHRS and CDR2 YFSETQ. The CDR3 is made up of 15 amino acids. Trimming took 0 bases from V and 2 from J, leaving 10 bases between them.

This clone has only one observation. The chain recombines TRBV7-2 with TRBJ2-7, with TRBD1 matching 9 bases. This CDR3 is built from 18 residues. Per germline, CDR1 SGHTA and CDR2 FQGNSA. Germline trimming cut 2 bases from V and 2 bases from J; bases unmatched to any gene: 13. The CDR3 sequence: CASSLPGQGRSWTYEQYF. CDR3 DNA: TGTGCCAGCAGCTTACCGGGACAGGGCAGAAGTTGGACCTACGAGCAGTACTTC.

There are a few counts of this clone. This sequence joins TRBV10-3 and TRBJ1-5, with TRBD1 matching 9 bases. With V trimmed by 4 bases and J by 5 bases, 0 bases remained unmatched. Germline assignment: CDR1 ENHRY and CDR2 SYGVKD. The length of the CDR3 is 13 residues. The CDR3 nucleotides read TGTGCCATCAGTGGGACAGGGGATCAGCCCCAGCATTTT. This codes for CAISGTGDQPQHF.

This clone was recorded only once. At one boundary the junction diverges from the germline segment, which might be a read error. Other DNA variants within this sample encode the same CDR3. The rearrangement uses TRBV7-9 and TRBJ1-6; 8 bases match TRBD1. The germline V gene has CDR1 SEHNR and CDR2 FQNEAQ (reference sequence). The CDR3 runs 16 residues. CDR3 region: CASGSPGGSYNSPLHF. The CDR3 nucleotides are TGTGCCAGCGGTTCCCCAGGGGGCTCCTATAATTCCCCCCTCCACTTT.

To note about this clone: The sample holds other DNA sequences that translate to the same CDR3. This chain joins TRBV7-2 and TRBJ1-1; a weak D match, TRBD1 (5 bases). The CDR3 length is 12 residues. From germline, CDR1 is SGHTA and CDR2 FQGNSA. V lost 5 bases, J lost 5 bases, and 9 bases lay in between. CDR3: CASSRDSTEAFF. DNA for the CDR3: TGTGCCAGCAGCCGAGACAGTACTGAAGCTTTCTTT. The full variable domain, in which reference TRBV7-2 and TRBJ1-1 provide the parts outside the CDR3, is GAGVSQSPSNKVTEKGKDVELRCDPISGHTALYWYRQSLGQGLEFLIYFQGNSAPDKSGLPSDRFSAERTGGSVSTLTIQRTQQEDSAVYLCASSRDSTEAFFGQGTRLTVV.

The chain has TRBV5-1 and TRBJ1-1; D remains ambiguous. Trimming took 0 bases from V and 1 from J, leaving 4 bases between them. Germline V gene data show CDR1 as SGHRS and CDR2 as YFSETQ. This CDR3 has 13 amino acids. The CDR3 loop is CASSLGANTEAFF. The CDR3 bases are TGCGCCAGCAGCTTGGGCGCGAACACTGAAGCTTTCTTT.

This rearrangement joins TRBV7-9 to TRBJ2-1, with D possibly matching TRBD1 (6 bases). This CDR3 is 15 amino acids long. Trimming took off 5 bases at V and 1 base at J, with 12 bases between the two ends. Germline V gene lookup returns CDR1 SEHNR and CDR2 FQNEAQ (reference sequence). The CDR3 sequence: CASSGRTVSYNEQFF. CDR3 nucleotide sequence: TGTGCCAGCAGCGGGCGGACAGTTTCCTACAATGAGCAGTTCTTC.

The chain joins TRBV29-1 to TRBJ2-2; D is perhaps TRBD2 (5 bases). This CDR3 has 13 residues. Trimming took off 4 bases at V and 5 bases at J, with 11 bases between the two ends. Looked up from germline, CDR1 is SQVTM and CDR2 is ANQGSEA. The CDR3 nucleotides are TGCAGCGTTGGGACTTACGCTACCGGGGAGCTGTTTTTT. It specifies CSVGTYATGELFF.

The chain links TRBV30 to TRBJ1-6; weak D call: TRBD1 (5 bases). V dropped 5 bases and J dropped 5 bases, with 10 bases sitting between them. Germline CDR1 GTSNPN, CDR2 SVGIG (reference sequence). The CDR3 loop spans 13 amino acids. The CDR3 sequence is CAWQGINNSPLHF. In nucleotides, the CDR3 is TGTGCCTGGCAGGGAATTAATAATTCACCCCTCCACTTT.

The CDR3 is CSASRKEEQYF. The CDR3 DNA reads TGCAGTGCTAGTCGAAAGGAGGAGCAGTACTTC. V and J are TRBV20-1 and TRBJ2-5; tentatively, D is TRBD2 (5 bases). CDR3 length: 11 amino acids. V was shortened by 3 bases and J by 11 bases, with 13 bases between the two germline ends. CDR1 is DFQATT and CDR2 is SNEGSKA in the germline V gene (reference sequence).

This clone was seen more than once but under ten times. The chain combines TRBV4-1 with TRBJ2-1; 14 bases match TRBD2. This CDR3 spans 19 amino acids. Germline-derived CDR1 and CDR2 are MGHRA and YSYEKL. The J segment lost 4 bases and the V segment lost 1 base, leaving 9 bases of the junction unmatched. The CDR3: CASSQVDLGLAGGYNEQFF. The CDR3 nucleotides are TGCGCCAGCAGCCAAGTGGATCTCGGACTAGCGGGAGGATACAATGAGCAGTTCTTC.

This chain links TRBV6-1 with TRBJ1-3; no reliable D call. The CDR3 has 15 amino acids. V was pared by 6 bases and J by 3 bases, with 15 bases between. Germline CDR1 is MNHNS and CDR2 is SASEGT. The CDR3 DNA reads TGTGCCAGCAGGCCGTTACAGAACAGTGGAAACACCATATATTTT. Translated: CASRPLQNSGNTIYF.

The CDR3 region is CASEMATNEKLFF. Written as DNA, the CDR3 is TGTGCCAGCGAGATGGCAACTAATGAAAAACTGTTTTTT. This chain connects TRBV28 to TRBJ1-4; no clear D gene. Germline CDR1 reads MDHEN; CDR2 reads SYDVKM. V was trimmed by 8 bases and J by 0 bases, leaving 7 bases between them. The CDR3 is 13 residues long.

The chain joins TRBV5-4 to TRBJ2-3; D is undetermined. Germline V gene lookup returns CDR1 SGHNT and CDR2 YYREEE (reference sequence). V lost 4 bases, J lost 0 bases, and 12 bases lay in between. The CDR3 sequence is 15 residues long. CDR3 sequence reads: CASSLEPTSTDTQYF. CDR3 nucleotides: TGTGCCAGCAGCCTCGAGCCGACAAGCACAGATACGCAGTATTTT.

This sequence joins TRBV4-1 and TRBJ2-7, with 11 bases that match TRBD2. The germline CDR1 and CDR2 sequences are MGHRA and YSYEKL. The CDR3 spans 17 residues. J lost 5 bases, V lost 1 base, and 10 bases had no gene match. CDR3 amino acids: CASSQVRRSGGVDEQYF. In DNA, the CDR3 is TGCGCCAGCAGCCAAGTAAGGCGTAGCGGGGGGGTCGACGAGCAGTACTTC.

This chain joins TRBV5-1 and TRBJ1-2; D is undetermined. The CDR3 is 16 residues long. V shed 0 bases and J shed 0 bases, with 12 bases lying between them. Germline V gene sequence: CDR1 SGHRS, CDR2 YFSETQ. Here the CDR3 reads CASSLEAPLANYGYTF. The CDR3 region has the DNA TGCGCCAGCAGCTTGGAAGCACCGTTAGCTAACTATGGCTACACCTTC. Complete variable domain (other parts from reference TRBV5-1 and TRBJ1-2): KAGVTQTPRYLIKTRGQQVTLSCSPISGHRSVSWYQQTPGQGLQFLFEYFSETQRNKGNFPGRFSGRQFSNSRSEMNVSTLELGDSALYLCASSLEAPLANYGYTFGSGTRLTVV.